This T cell receptor (beta chain) stems from a study of shared clonotypes between healthy human individuals. Whole-study results and caveats: A handful of donors held around 5% of naive CD4 clonotypes in common.

On this clone: Its antigen remains unidentified.

Only CD45RO-negative cells positively selected for CCR7 counted as naive CD8 cells, so terminally differentiated effector memory CD45RA+ cells were excluded. The CDR3 is 14 residues long. From germline, CDR1 is SNHLY and CDR2 FYNNEI. The V and J ends lost 6 bases and 7 bases respectively, with 19 bases between them. TCRdb keeps only in-frame clones here, not all; method: immunoSEQ multiplex PCR. The sample consists of hundreds of thousands of clones, nearly 97% of them appearing once. The receptor was isolated from a woman aged 25-40 years in good health. The sample consisted of naive CD8+ T cells sorted from blood. This chain uses TRBV2 with TRBJ2-7; D tentatively reads TRBD1 or TRBD2 (6 bases each). CDR3 in amino acids: CASSPSGAKWEQYF. The DNA of the CDR3 is TGTGCCAGCAGCCCCTCGGGGGCCAAGTGGGAGCAGTACTTC.